Following are 10 T cell receptor beta chains from one sample sequenced in a study of CD8 T cells in ankylosing spondylitis. One entry per CDR3 protein, called by TCRdb with MiXCR from the 5' RACE reads. The sample has just over 350,000 distinct CDR3 sequences; around 20% are singletons. Material for sequencing was blood, either unsorted or a sorted T cell fraction (not recorded which). The receptor source for this set is a male donor with ankylosing spondylitis or in good health (not recorded which).

This clonotype was seen at least ten times. V usage is TRBV29-1 and J usage is TRBJ2-7; D not resolved. V shed 0 bases and J shed 5 bases, with 20 bases lying between them. CDR3 length: 16 residues. Germline lookup yields CDR1 SQVTM and CDR2 ANQGSEA. DNA of the CDR3: TGCAGCGTTGAAGAAGGCGGATTAGGGTGGGTGAACGAGCAGTACTTC. Translating gives CSVEEGGLGWVNEQYF.

This clonotype was counted only a few times. The chain links TRBV16 to TRBJ1-4; D call uncertain. The germline V gene encodes CDR1 KGHSY and CDR2 FQNENV. The V and J ends lost 2 bases and 4 bases respectively, with 11 bases between them. CDR3 length: 15 amino acids. The CDR3 here is CASSQTSPDNEKLFF. CDR3 nucleotides: TGTGCCAGCAGCCAAACGAGTCCTGATAATGAAAAACTGTTTTTT.

This clonotype was seen more than once but under ten times. The chain is built from TRBV4-1 and TRBJ2-3; D ambiguous. The CDR3 has 14 residues. The germline gives CDR1 MGHRA, CDR2 YSYEKL. With 0 bases removed from V and 5 bases from J, the gap between germline ends came to 9 bases. CDR3 DNA: TGCGCCAGCAGCCAAGAAGAGTTCCGAGATACGCAGTATTTT. Its protein is CASSQEEFRDTQYF.

This clonotype was counted only a few times. The V gene is TRBV11-2, the J gene TRBJ2-3; 10 nucleotides agree with TRBD2. Per the germline V gene, CDR1 is SGHAT and CDR2 is FQNNGV. This CDR3 is 19 amino acids long. The trim removed 4 bases at V and 2 bases at J, leaving 15 bases unmatched. The CDR3 coding sequence is TGTGCCAGCAGCTCTCTAGATATGGCTAGCGGGGGACTCACAGATACGCAGTATTTT. Translating gives CASSSLDMASGGLTDTQYF. The full variable domain, with the rest looked up from reference TRBV11-2 and TRBJ2-3, is EAGVAQSPRYKIIEKRQSVAFWCNPISGHATLYWYQQILGQGPKLLIQFQNNGVVDDSQLPKDRFSAERLKGVDSTLKIQPAKLEDSAVYLCASSSLDMASGGLTDTQYFGPGTRLTVL.

The chain joins TRBV4-1 to TRBJ1-2, with D uncertain. Germline loops: CDR1 MGHRA, CDR2 YSYEKL. The CDR3 sequence is 14 residues long. V was pared by 3 bases and J by 8 bases, with 16 bases between. The CDR3 sequence is CASSQGLGLEGYTF. CDR3 DNA sequence: TGCGCCAGCAGCCAGGGCCTGGGGTTGGAGGGCTACACCTTC.

This clonotype has just a few counts. The chain is built from TRBV4-2 and TRBJ2-3, with 11 bases that match TRBD2. Looked up from germline, CDR1 is LGHNA and CDR2 is YNFKEQ. CDR3 size: 15 residues. V was clipped by 5 bases and J by 4 bases; unmatched bases: 5. The CDR3 reads CASSYSGGAADTQYF. The CDR3, as DNA: TGTGCCAGCAGCTATAGCGGGGGGGCCGCAGATACGCAGTATTTT.

V is TRBV27 and J is TRBJ2-3, with 9 bases fitting TRBD2. The CDR3 covers 14 residues. Germline V gene data show CDR1 as MNHEY and CDR2 as SMNVEV (reference sequence). V lost 10 bases, J lost 3 bases, and 8 bases stayed unmatched. The CDR3 here is CATQPAGGTDTQYF. The CDR3 coding sequence is TGTGCCACCCAGCCAGCGGGGGGTACAGATACGCAGTATTTT.

The rearrangement joins TRBV28 to TRBJ2-3; unclear D gene. The V end was cut by 3 bases, the J end by 0 bases, with 10 bases between. Germline V gives CDR1 MDHEN, CDR2 SYDVKM. CDR3 length: 15 amino acids. The CDR3 DNA is TGTGCCAGCAGTTTGTCGTTCACCAGCACAGATACGCAGTATTTT. Translation gives CASSLSFTSTDTQYF.

The chain recombines TRBV9 with TRBJ2-4, with TRBD2 as a possible D gene (7 bases). Trimming pared 4 bases from V and 5 bases from J, leaving 16 bases between. This CDR3 contains 15 residues. The germline CDR1 and CDR2 sequences are SGDLS and YYNGEE. The CDR3 nucleotides read TGTGCCAGCAGCCCCAGTAGGGGGGGCCAAAACATTCAGTACTTC. Translating it yields CASSPSRGGQNIQYF.

The chain has TRBV30 and TRBJ2-7; D possibly matches TRBD1 or TRBD2 (5 bases each). CDR3 length: 14 amino acids. The ends were cut back, 2 bases at V and 6 bases at J, with 17 bases in the middle. The germline CDR1 and CDR2 sequences are GTSNPN and SVGIG (reference sequence). CDR3: CAWSTGRGSGEQYF. As DNA, the CDR3 is TGTGCCTGGAGTACGGGACGCGGGTCGGGCGAGCAGTACTTC.